This T cell receptor beta chain was found in a study of shared clonotypes between healthy human individuals. Naive CD8 cells, CD45RO-negative and positively selected for CCR7, excluded terminally differentiated effector memory CD45RA+ cells. The CDR3 length is 14 residues. Germline CDR1 and CDR2: WNHNN and SYGVQD (reference sequence). V shed 9 bases and J shed 3 bases, with 14 bases lying between them. Profiling relied on immunoSEQ multiplex PCR, and the TCRdb table lists in-frame clones only, not all of them. The sample includes more than 2 million clones, over 85% seen only once; the top ten take about 1.1%.

This receptor was obtained from a man younger than 30 in good health. The chain recombines TRBV10-1 with TRBJ1-4; D call uncertain. The sequenced material came from naive CD8+ T cells sorted from blood. The chain's CDR3 is CASKKSPPNEKLFF. CDR3 bases: TGCGCCAGTAAAAAAAGTCCCCCTAATGAAAAACTGTTTTTT.